These 26 T cell receptor beta chains were all obtained from the same sample, sequenced in a study of control samples from healthy donors and cancer patients. The assay was immunoSEQ multiplex PCR, and TCRdb's table has in-frame clones only and misses some. The table lists approximately 100,000 clones, roughly 92% of them singletons. Input material: blood. All receptors derive from a human donor in good health. The donor label of this sample is uncertain.

This chain connects TRBV14 to TRBJ1-1; D unclear. CDR3 length equals 14 residues. CDR1 is SGHDN and CDR2 is FVKESK in the germline V gene. Deletions cut 4 bases from V and 0 bases from J, with 9 bases between. The CDR3 spells CASSPNRLNTEAFF. CDR3 nucleotide sequence: TGTGCCAGCAGCCCCAACCGGCTGAACACTGAAGCTTTCTTT.

The CDR3 protein is CSVEDWTGAYGYTF. The CDR3 coding sequence is TGCAGCGTTGAAGATTGGACAGGAGCCTATGGCTACACCTTC. V usage is TRBV29-1 and J usage is TRBJ1-2; TRBD1 matches at 7 bases. The germline V gene has CDR1 SQVTM and CDR2 ANQGSEA. The V gene end was trimmed by 0 bases and the J gene end by 4 bases; junction bases not matched to a gene: 5. The CDR3 consists of 14 residues.

The chain employs TRBV14 and TRBJ2-3; TRBD2 agrees at 9 bases. CDR3 length: 17 residues. With V trimmed by 0 bases and J by 4 bases, 8 bases remained unmatched. Germline loops: CDR1 SGHDN, CDR2 FVKESK. The chain's CDR3 is CASSQDPQQRGADTQYF. DNA for the CDR3: TGTGCCAGCAGCCAAGATCCCCAACAGCGGGGGGCAGATACGCAGTATTTT.

The rearrangement joins TRBV9 to TRBJ2-7; 9 bases align to TRBD1. The CDR3 spans 15 residues. Losses at the gene ends were 2 bases for V and 3 bases for J; bases not matched to a gene: 6. From germline, CDR1 is SGDLS and CDR2 YYNGEE. The CDR3 region is CASSVGTGTFYEQYF. CDR3 DNA: TGTGCCAGCAGCGTTGGGACAGGGACGTTCTACGAGCAGTACTTC.

The chain joins TRBV28 to TRBJ2-5; TRBD2 matches 9 bases. The V gene's germline CDR1 is MDHEN and CDR2 SYDVKM. V shed 7 bases, J shed 3 bases, and the junction held 9 bases outside the gene matches. The CDR3 is 15 amino acids. The CDR3 sequence: CASTSGGLREETQYF. The CDR3 DNA reads as TGTGCCAGCACCAGCGGGGGGTTAAGGGAAGAGACCCAGTACTTC.

The chain is built from TRBV19 and TRBJ1-1; 9 bases are shared with TRBD1. J was trimmed by 4 bases and V by 5 bases; bases with no gene match: 8. The CDR3 is 15 amino acids. Germline CDR1 reads LNHDA; CDR2 reads SQIVND (reference sequence). CDR3 DNA sequence: TGTGCCAGTAGTGCCATGGGACAGGGCGGCACTGAAGCTTTCTTT. Translating gives CASSAMGQGGTEAFF.

The chain carries TRBV6-4 and TRBJ1-6, with a possible D match to TRBD1 (5 bases). The length of the CDR3 is 14 residues. Germline V gene data show CDR1 as MRHNA and CDR2 as SNTAGT. V was pared by 2 bases and J by 5 bases, with 7 bases between. CDR3 loop: CASSDRQNNSPLHF. The CDR3 bases are TGTGCCAGCAGTGACCGACAGAATAATTCACCCCTCCACTTT.

On this clone itself: An end of the junction differs from the germline gene, which may be a read error. The chain carries TRBV7-3 and TRBJ1-1, with 7 bases identical to TRBD1. CDR1 SGHTA and CDR2 FQGTGA come from the germline V gene. The CDR3 totals 14 residues. CDR3 residues: CASSLSDRVTEAFF. The CDR3 DNA is TGTGCCAGCAGTTTAAGTGACAGGGTGACTGAAGCTTTCTTT.

The chain employs TRBV12-5 and TRBJ2-2; D may be TRBD2 (5 bases). This CDR3 is built from 14 residues. V was pared by 7 bases and J by 7 bases, with 16 bases between. Per germline, CDR1 LGHNT and CDR2 FRNRAP. CDR3 amino acids: CASAQNGGIGELFF. CDR3 bases: TGTGCTAGTGCCCAGAACGGAGGTATCGGGGAGCTGTTTTTT. The full variable domain, rest sourced from reference TRBV12-5 and TRBJ2-2, is DARVTQTPRHKVTEMGQEVTMRCQPILGHNTVFWYRQTMMQGLELLAYFRNRAPLDDSGMPKDRFSAEMPDATLATLKIQPSEPRDSAVYFCASAQNGGIGELFFGEGSRLTVL.

The V gene is TRBV7-3, the J gene TRBJ2-1; D is undetermined. The CDR3 runs to 13 residues. V lost 0 bases and J 5 bases, leaving 5 bases between the germline ends. Germline V gene data show CDR1 as SGHTA and CDR2 as FQGTGA. CDR3 in amino acids: CASSLTADNEQFF. As DNA, the CDR3 is TGTGCCAGCAGCTTAACGGCAGACAATGAGCAGTTCTTC.

The chain employs TRBV5-1 and TRBJ2-1, with 8 nucleotides matching TRBD2. Germline V gives CDR1 SGHRS, CDR2 YFSETQ. The length of the CDR3 is 14 residues. Trimming cost V 0 bases and J 7 bases; bases outside gene matches: 3. CDR3 DNA sequence: TGCGCCAGCAGCTTGGCGGGGGGGTCGAATGAGCAGTTCTTC. Protein: CASSLAGGSNEQFF.

The J gene is TRBJ2-2, the V gene TRBV24-1, with D possibly TRBD1 on 5 matching bases. The CDR3 spans 16 residues. V was shortened by 1 base and J by 2 bases, with 10 bases between the two germline ends. The germline gives CDR1 KGHDR, CDR2 SFDVKD. The CDR3 region is CATSDLETENTGELFF. The CDR3 nucleotides are TGTGCCACCAGTGATTTAGAGACAGAAAACACCGGGGAGCTGTTTTTT.

The rearrangement joins TRBV28 to TRBJ1-6, with D possibly being TRBD1 (5 bases). Per germline, CDR1 MDHEN and CDR2 SYDVKM. Trimming stripped 2 bases from V and 15 bases from J, with 14 bases between. There are 13 residues in the CDR3. The CDR3 protein is CASSLGGWVDLHF. As DNA, the CDR3 is TGTGCCAGCAGTTTAGGGGGTTGGGTTGACCTCCACTTT.

This chain joins TRBV29-1 and TRBJ1-3; TRBD1 agrees at 10 bases. The germline CDR1 and CDR2 sequences are SQVTM and ANQGSEA. CDR3 length: 13 residues. Trimming cost V 7 bases and J 2 bases; bases outside gene matches: 2. This chain's CDR3 is CSGQGAAGNTIYF. DNA for the CDR3: TGCAGCGGACAGGGGGCGGCTGGAAACACCATATATTTT.

The chain joins TRBV7-9 to TRBJ2-5; D is possibly TRBD2 (6 bases). Trimming shortened V by 5 bases and J by 5 bases, and 24 bases separated the two germline ends. Germline values: CDR1 SEHNR, CDR2 FQNEAQ (reference sequence). The CDR3 consists of 17 residues. CDR3 coding DNA: TGTGCCAGCAGCACCACGCATGGGACCCCCCGGGAGGAGACCCAGTACTTC. Protein sequence: CASSTTHGTPREETQYF.

The chain recombines TRBV27 with TRBJ1-1; D not resolved. CDR1 and CDR2 (germline): MNHEY, SMNVEV (reference sequence). V lost 3 bases and J lost 1, with 15 bases in between. The CDR3 sequence is 16 residues long. CDR3 loop: CASSLLTAAKNTEAFF. The CDR3 region has the DNA TGTGCCAGCAGTTTGCTGACTGCGGCAAAGAACACTGAAGCTTTCTTT.

This chain joins TRBV11-2 and TRBJ1-5, with TRBD1 identical over 7 bases. Losses at the gene ends were 1 base for V and 7 bases for J; bases not matched to a gene: 4. There are 14 residues in the CDR3. The germline V gene encodes CDR1 SGHAT and CDR2 FQNNGV. The CDR3 reads CASSLGQGRQPQHF. DNA of the CDR3: TGTGCCAGCAGCTTAGGACAGGGAAGACAGCCCCAGCATTTT.

The chain is built from TRBV6-5 and TRBJ1-5; D is ambiguous. CDR1 and CDR2 (germline): MNHEY, SVGAGI. The CDR3 has 12 residues. Trimming stripped 5 bases from V and 3 bases from J, with 5 bases between. CDR3 loop: CASSTFNQPQHF. In DNA, the CDR3 is TGTGCCAGCAGTACATTCAATCAGCCCCAGCATTTT.

The rearrangement links TRBV6-5 to TRBJ1-2; tentatively, D is TRBD1 (6 bases). This CDR3 spans 16 amino acids. Germline-derived CDR1 and CDR2 are MNHEY and SVGAGI. V dropped 0 bases and J dropped 4 bases, with 15 bases sitting between them. CDR3 bases: TGTGCCAGCAGTTACTCGACGGTGGGAGGGGGCTATGGCTACACCTTC. Its translation is CASSYSTVGGGYGYTF.

The rearrangement joins TRBV6-5 to TRBJ1-1, with D perhaps TRBD1 (5 bases). Trimming took off 0 bases at V and 0 bases at J, with 8 bases between the two ends. Per germline, CDR1 MNHEY and CDR2 SVGAGI. The CDR3 has 15 amino acids. CDR3 protein: CASSYSEDMNTEAFF. DNA for the CDR3: TGTGCCAGCAGTTACTCGGAGGACATGAACACTGAAGCTTTCTTT.

The genes are TRBV7-8 and TRBJ1-1; D is unclear. CDR1 is SGHVS, CDR2 FQNEAQ, per germline. The CDR3 extends over 15 amino acids. V was pared by 5 bases and J by 5 bases, with 18 bases between. CDR3 DNA: TGTGCCAGCAGCCCCGAGGGTGTAGTTGGGACTGAAGCTTTCTTT. Translating gives CASSPEGVVGTEAFF.

This chain joins TRBV6-2 or TRBV6-3 and TRBJ2-3; no firm D call. This CDR3 is 12 amino acids long. V lost 1 base and J lost 4, with 3 bases in between. Germline CDR1 is MNHEY and CDR2 is SVGEGT. CDR3 coding DNA: TGTGCCAGCAGTTACTTGCCAGATACGCAGTATTTT. Translating gives CASSYLPDTQYF.

J is TRBJ2-1 and V is TRBV7-2; tentative D call: TRBD2 (6 bases). The V gene's germline CDR1 is SGHTA and CDR2 FQGNSA. V lost 4 bases to trimming and J lost 6 bases, with 16 bases between them. The CDR3 consists of 15 residues. CDR3 protein: CASSSGQRALNEQFF. The CDR3 region has the DNA TGTGCCAGCAGCTCGGGCCAGCGGGCCCTCAATGAGCAGTTCTTC.

The V call is TRBV30, the J call TRBJ1-2; D may be TRBD1 (6 bases). Deletions cut 4 bases from V and 8 bases from J, with 17 bases between. CDR3 length equals 13 residues. The germline V gene encodes CDR1 GTSNPN and CDR2 SVGIG (reference sequence). The CDR3 loop is CAWTEGGPRGYTF. The CDR3 bases are TGTGCCTGGACTGAAGGGGGGCCGCGAGGCTACACCTTC.

The rearrangement uses TRBV5-6 and TRBJ2-4; D unresolved. Per the germline V gene, CDR1 is SGHDT and CDR2 is YYEEEE. The CDR3 is made up of 13 amino acids. V was clipped by 2 bases and J by 4 bases, with 7 bases between them. The CDR3 DNA sequence: TGTGCCAGCAGCTTCGTTCAAAAAAACATTCAGTACTTC. This sequence encodes CASSFVQKNIQYF.

The CDR3 spells CASSLTAGVGNQPQHF. CDR3 in DNA: TGTGCCAGCAGCTTAACGGCTGGGGTCGGCAATCAGCCCCAGCATTTT. The chain joins TRBV7-3 to TRBJ1-5; D unresolved. The CDR3 sequence is 16 residues long. Germline CDR1 SGHTA, CDR2 FQGTGA. V lost 0 bases, J lost 2 bases, and 11 bases lay in between. Filled out from reference TRBV7-3 and TRBJ1-5, the complete variable domain reads GAGVSQTPSNKVTEKGKYVELRCDPISGHTALYWYRQSLGQGPEFLIYFQGTGAADDSGLPNDRFFAVRPEGSVSTLKIQRTERGDSAVYLCASSLTAGVGNQPQHFGDGTRLSIL.